A selection of T cell receptor beta chains follows, all from one sample in a study of siplizumab effects on memory and regulatory T cells. Repertoires were generated with immunoSEQ multiplex PCR, while TCRdb's copy carries only in-frame clones and drops some. This repertoire shows around 95,000 clones, 91% found once; its top ten account for 0.14% to 0.15%. The sequenced sample consisted of CD4+ T cells sorted from blood. All receptors come from a human donor in good health. Both conserved end residues are part of each CDR3. The order of the fields is clone size, D gene, J gene, V gene, CDR3 DNA, CDR3 protein. D genes are given only for firm matches. A row's size may be missing; if present it is once, few, many or a size class.

>-|TRBD1|TRBJ2-5|TRBV7-2
TGTGCCAGCAGCCGTTCAACAGGGGCGTGGGGGGAGACCCAGTACTTC
CASSRSTGAWGETQYF
>once|TRBD1|TRBJ2-3|TRBV29-1
TGCAGCGTTTCGACAGGGGTGGCAGATACGCAGTATTTT
CSVSTGVADTQYF
>once|-|TRBJ2-5|TRBV6-5
TGTGCCAGCAGTTACTCGGGGGGGCAGCAAGAGACCCAGTACTTC
CASSYSGGQQETQYF
>-|-|TRBJ2-1|TRBV20-1
TGCAGTGCTAGCTGGCGGCATGAGCAGTTCTTC
CSASWRHEQFF
>-|TRBD1|TRBJ1-5|TRBV18
TGTGCCAGCTCACTACAGGGGGCTACCTATAGCAATCAGCCCCAGCATTTT
CASSLQGATYSNQPQHF
>-|TRBD1|TRBJ1-6|TRBV2
TGTGCCAGCAGCTTAGACAGGGTCGCCTATAATTCACCCCTCCACTTT
CASSLDRVAYNSPLHF
>-|-|TRBJ2-7|TRBV5-5
TGTGCCAGCAGCTTGACCAGTACAGGGAGCTCCTACGAGCAGTACTTC
CASSLTSTGSSYEQYF
>-|TRBD1|TRBJ2-5|TRBV2
TGTGCCAGCAGGCCCCGGACAGGCTTCCAAGAGACCCAGTACTTC
CASRPRTGFQETQYF
>-|-|TRBJ2-2|TRBV11-2
TGTGCCAGCCAATTCGGAGGGGGGACCGGGGAGCTGTTTTTT
CASQFGGGTGELFF
>-|TRBD2|TRBJ2-1|TRBV10-1
TGCGCCAGCAGTGAGTCGGCTAGCGGGGCACCGTTCTTC
CASSESASGAPFF
>-|TRBD2|TRBJ2-3|TRBV7-2
TGTGCCAGCAGCTCTAGCGGGGGGGCCTCAGATACGCAGTATTTT
CASSSSGGASDTQYF
>-|-|TRBJ1-4|TRBV19
TGTGCCAGTAGCATATCCGGGACACCGAATGAAAAACTGTTTTTT
CASSISGTPNEKLFF
>-|-|TRBJ1-1|TRBV7-9
TGTGCCAGCAGCTTAGAACAGCTCTACACTGAAGCTTTCTTT
CASSLEQLYTEAFF
>-|-|TRBJ1-1|TRBV7-3
TGTGCCAGCAGCATGGGGGGAGGACCTTCTCCGGCCACCACTGAAGCTTTCTTT
CASSMGGGPSPATTEAFF